A selection of T cell receptor beta chains follows, all from one sample in a study of blood T cells in healthy people across ages. TCRdb analysed the 5' RACE reads with MiXCR anew, one entry per CDR3 protein. The sample lists hundreds of thousands of distinct CDR3 sequences; approximately 49% were seen once. The sample consisted of blood. These TCRs come from a woman aged 60-70 years in good health. CDR3s leave out the opening cysteine and the closing phenylalanine or tryptophan.

j_gene | v_gene | CDR3aa
TRBJ2-1 | TRBV4-3 | ASGQDLGRGGYNEQF
TRBJ2-3 | TRBV7-2 | ASSRDRPSTDTQY
TRBJ2-6 | TRBV15 | ATNRDLDNVLT
TRBJ1-1 | TRBV6-5 | ASTSYGAGDTEAF
TRBJ1-1 | TRBV7-9 | ASRSGGPMNTEAF
TRBJ1-1 | TRBV4-2 | ASSQGDRGVTTEAF
TRBJ1-1 | TRBV29-1 | SVEAGQGGTEAF
TRBJ2-3 | TRBV6-2/TRBV6-3 | ASSYSHWTGDTQY
TRBJ2-1 | TRBV20-1 | SARSGGRVNEQF
TRBJ2-7 | TRBV4-3 | ASSQDFASGIYEQY
TRBJ2-7 | TRBV28 | ASRDSSGIRAGYEQY
TRBJ1-1 | TRBV14 | ASSQAQGALVTEAF
TRBJ2-1 | TRBV20-1 | SARGLAGARAIETDEQF
TRBJ2-1 | TRBV20-1 | SAIRTSNEQF
TRBJ1-5 | TRBV9 | ASSVGPMVQPQH
TRBJ1-1 | TRBV4-1 | ASSHFAGEAF
- | TRBV28 | ASSWGLARNEQY
TRBJ2-5 | TRBV5-1 | ASSLNALGRQETQY
TRBJ2-7 | TRBV20-1 | SAKRNLYEQY
TRBJ2-1 | TRBV20-1 | SASGTSKQEQF
TRBJ1-1 | TRBV12-5 | ASGTGTVNTEVF